What follows are 3 T cell receptor beta chains derived from one specimen sequenced in a study of T cell clones after liver transplantation. Assay: immunoSEQ multiplex PCR; the TCRdb copy retains only in-frame clones and omits some. Of tens of thousands of clones listed, 60% to 80% were seen once; the top ten hold nearly 10%. Sequencing used CD4+ T cells from blood, obtained at the 22-month timepoint. These receptors were obtained from a human patient who received a liver transplant. Some T cells here may be from the graft donor.

V and J are TRBV28 and TRBJ1-5; 7 bases match TRBD1. Unmatched junction bases numbered 22, after V lost 5 bases and J lost 0 bases. The CDR3 loop spans 21 amino acids. In germline, CDR1 is MDHEN, CDR2 SYDVKM. DNA for the CDR3: TGTGCCAGCAGTCCCCGCCAGCGGGGCAGGGGGGGACTTAGTAGCAATCAGCCCCAGCATTTT. It is translated as CASSPRQRGRGGLSSNQPQHF.

This clone was counted a single time. This rearrangement joins TRBV10-3 to TRBJ2-4, with a tentative D call TRBD2 (6 bases). This CDR3 contains 16 residues. The V and J ends lost 4 bases and 7 bases respectively, with 20 bases between them. Germline-derived CDR1 and CDR2 are ENHRY and SYGVKD. DNA for the CDR3: TGTGCCATCAGTGGTCAGCCCTCCCAGGCGGGGAACATTCAGTACTTC. Translating it yields CAISGQPSQAGNIQYF.

The chain uses TRBV28 and TRBJ2-7; D tentatively reads TRBD1 or TRBD2 (5 bases each). Germline loops: CDR1 MDHEN, CDR2 SYDVKM. V was trimmed by 7 bases and J by 6 bases, leaving 22 bases between them. The CDR3 length is 15 residues. The DNA for the CDR3 is TGTGCCAGCAAGGCAGGGACCCTAGTTTCCGCCGAGCAGTACTTC. It yields the protein CASKAGTLVSAEQYF. Looking up the rest from reference TRBV28 and TRBJ2-7 gives the full variable domain: DVKVTQSSRYLVKRTGEKVFLECVQDMDHENMFWYRQDPGLGLRLIYFSYDVKMKEKGDIPEGYSVSREKKERFSLILESASTNQTSMYLCASKAGTLVSAEQYFGPGTRLTVT.